Below are 21 T cell receptor beta chains sequenced from a single sample in a study of Graves' ophthalmopathy and Graves' hyperthyroidism. Amplified TCR beta CDR3 regions were obtained using RNA transcripts as template. RT-PCR was first run with HTBI primers, then multiplex PCR in a second round. TCRdb analysed the multiplex PCR reads with MiXCR anew, one entry per CDR3 protein. The top ten clones hold around 3% of a sample with around 660,000 distinct CDR3 sequences, under 50% of them seen once. The sequencing sample was made of peripheral blood. Every receptor here comes from an adult man with Graves' ophthalmopathy.

V usage is TRBV29-1 and J usage is TRBJ1-2, with 9 bases aligning to TRBD1. Trimming cost V 6 bases and J 7 bases; bases outside gene matches: 6. Germline CDR1 reads SQVTM; CDR2 reads ANQGSEA. This CDR3 contains 12 residues. The DNA of the CDR3 is TGCAGCGTAACACAGGGGGCGGGTGGCTACACCTTC. It yields the protein CSVTQGAGGYTF. The whole variable domain, remainder taken from reference TRBV29-1 and TRBJ1-2, is SAVISQKPSRDICQRGTSLTIQCQVDSQVTMMFWYRQQPGQSLTLIATANQGSEATYESGFVIDKFPISRPNLTFSTLTVSNMSPEDSSIYLCSVTQGAGGYTFGSGTRLTVV.

The gene calls are TRBV12-3 or TRBV12-4 and TRBJ2-3; D unclear. V lost 2 bases and J lost 3, with 9 bases in between. The CDR3 extends over 14 amino acids. The CDR3 region is CASSLYSRTDTQYF. CDR3 sequence (DNA): TGTGCCAGCAGTTTATACAGCCGAACAGATACGCAGTATTTT.

V usage is TRBV19 and J usage is TRBJ2-6; tentatively, D is TRBD2 (5 bases). Per germline, CDR1 LNHDA and CDR2 SQIVND (reference sequence). Trimming shortened V by 5 bases and J by 0 bases, and 20 bases separated the two germline ends. The CDR3 has 19 residues. DNA of the CDR3: TGTGCCAGTAGTCTAGGCATTAAGCGGAGGAGCTCTGGGGCCAACGTCCTGACTTTC. Protein: CASSLGIKRRSSGANVLTF.

This clonotype was observed at least ten times. CDR3 in amino acids: CASSSTGGGTEAFF. The CDR3 coding sequence is TGTGCCAGCTCTAGTACAGGGGGTGGGACTGAAGCTTTCTTT. The V and J genes are TRBV19 and TRBJ1-1; 8 nucleotides line up with TRBD1. CDR1 and CDR2 from the germline V gene are LNHDA and SQIVND (reference sequence). This CDR3 spans 14 amino acids. The ends lost 9 bases at V and 5 bases at J; junction bases unmatched: 11.

The chain links TRBV19 to TRBJ1-2; D call uncertain. V was cut by 2 bases and J by 0 bases, with 7 bases left in between. CDR1 is LNHDA, CDR2 SQIVND, per germline (reference sequence). This CDR3 is 14 amino acids long. In DNA, the CDR3 is TGTGCCAGTAGTATATCAGTTTCTAACTATGGCTACACCTTC. This gives the protein CASSISVSNYGYTF.

This clonotype was detected many times. This sequence joins TRBV13 and TRBJ2-7; D is uncertain. Germline CDR1 PRHDT, CDR2 FYEKMQ (reference sequence). V was pared by 4 bases and J by 7 bases, with 17 bases between. The CDR3 is 14 amino acids. CDR3 DNA: TGTGCCAGCAGCTCATTTAGCAGTGGCGAGGAGCAGTACTTC. Protein sequence: CASSSFSSGEEQYF.

The chain uses TRBV19 and TRBJ2-2; D is unclear. This CDR3 spans 11 amino acids. The V and J ends lost 6 bases and 9 bases respectively, with 8 bases between them. Germline assignment: CDR1 LNHDA and CDR2 SQIVND (reference sequence). CDR3 coding DNA: TGTGCCAGTAGAAACCTCCGGGAGCTGTTTTTT. Protein: CASRNLRELFF.

Ten or more counts support this clonotype. This sequence joins TRBV2 and TRBJ1-2; no definite D call. The V gene lost 7 bases and the J gene lost 2 bases, with 14 bases spanning the gap. The CDR3 runs to 14 residues. CDR1 and CDR2 from the germline V gene are SNHLY and FYNNEI. This CDR3 is CASTRPAGNYGYTF. The CDR3 DNA reads as TGTGCCAGCACTCGTCCAGCGGGGAACTATGGCTACACCTTC.

This clonotype appeared a few times. CDR3 nucleotides: TGTGCCAGCAGCCACGTCCTACGGGGGGCTGGCTCTGGAAACACCATATATTTT. Protein sequence: CASSHVLRGAGSGNTIYF. The rearrangement links TRBV4-2 to TRBJ1-3, with D tentatively TRBD1 (6 bases). From germline, CDR1 is LGHNA and CDR2 YNFKEQ. V dropped 3 bases and J dropped 0 bases, with 18 bases sitting between them. The CDR3 contains 18 residues.

Many counts were recorded for this clonotype. This chain uses TRBV20-1 with TRBJ2-7, with D maybe TRBD1 (5 bases). V was shortened by 1 base and J by 4 bases, with 8 bases between the two germline ends. The CDR3 spans 12 residues. Germline CDR1 DFQATT, CDR2 SNEGSKA (reference sequence). CDR3 residues: CSARGQSYEQYF. Written as DNA, the CDR3 is TGCAGTGCTAGAGGACAGTCTTACGAGCAGTACTTC.

The V gene is TRBV2, the J gene TRBJ1-2, with 7 positions matching TRBD1. CDR1 SNHLY and CDR2 FYNNEI come from the germline V gene. CDR3 length: 17 amino acids. V shed 9 bases and J 8 bases; nucleotides not matched to a gene: 24. Written as DNA, the CDR3 is TGTGCCAGTAGTATATCTACGGTAGGACAGGCGGTTATCGGCTACACCTTC. Translated, it gives CASSISTVGQAVIGYTF.

This clonotype was counted at least ten times. The chain links TRBV12-3 or TRBV12-4 to TRBJ1-5; no firm D call. The V gene lost 5 bases and the J gene lost 1 base, with 12 bases spanning the gap. The CDR3 is made up of 15 amino acids. The CDR3 coding sequence is TGTGCCAGCAGTCCCACCCGACGGAGCAATCAGCCCCAGCATTTT. Translation gives CASSPTRRSNQPQHF.

This clonotype was observed many times. The rearrangement uses TRBV20-1 and TRBJ1-5; D is uncertain. Germline CDR1 reads DFQATT; CDR2 reads SNEGSKA (reference sequence). The CDR3 has 14 amino acids. V was pared by 3 bases and J by 5 bases, with 14 bases between. The CDR3 coding sequence is TGCAGTGCTAGGTCACCTGGCCAGGATCAGCCCCAGCATTTT. Protein sequence: CSARSPGQDQPQHF.

This clonotype was recorded at least ten times. The gene calls are TRBV29-1 and TRBJ1-5, with 12 bases identical to TRBD1. The CDR3 has 15 amino acids. Germline V gives CDR1 SQVTM, CDR2 ANQGSEA. The V segment lost 6 bases and the J segment 9 bases; nucleotides outside the gene matches: 12. CDR3 sequence reads: CSVALGQGAHVPQHF. CDR3 bases: TGCAGCGTGGCCCTGGGACAGGGGGCGCATGTGCCCCAGCATTTT.

The V and J genes are TRBV25-1 and TRBJ2-1; 15 bases are shared with TRBD2. The junction had 4 bases not matched to a gene; V was cut back by 5 bases and J by 8 bases. The CDR3 sequence is 15 residues long. The germline V gene has CDR1 MGHDK and CDR2 SYGVNS. CDR3 residues: CASSPGLAGGYEQFF. CDR3 in DNA: TGTGCCAGCAGTCCCGGACTAGCGGGAGGGTATGAGCAGTTCTTC.

This clonotype appeared a single time. The chain carries TRBV25-1 and TRBJ1-5; 9 bases line up with TRBD1. In germline, CDR1 is MGHDK, CDR2 SYGVNS. The CDR3 has 17 residues. With 6 bases clipped from V and 2 bases from J, the junction kept 11 bases outside the gene matches. The CDR3 coding sequence is TGTGCCAGCAGCCAACTCTACCGGGACAGGGGCAATCAGCCCCAGCATTTT. Translated, it gives CASSQLYRDRGNQPQHF.

This clonotype was counted many times. J is TRBJ1-1 and V is TRBV2, with D maybe TRBD1 (6 bases). V lost 8 bases to trimming and J lost 3 bases, with 16 bases between them. The CDR3 spans 14 residues. Germline V gene lookup returns CDR1 SNHLY and CDR2 FYNNEI. CDR3 nucleotides: TGTGCCAGCGGTCGGGGGCCCGGTGACACTGAAGCTTTCTTT. It translates to CASGRGPGDTEAFF.

The chain couples TRBV7-2 to TRBJ2-7, with 10 bases matching TRBD2. The germline V gene has CDR1 SGHTA and CDR2 FQGNSA. V trimming: 1 base; J trimming: 6 bases; junction bases outside the gene matches: 12. The CDR3 totals 17 residues. The CDR3: CASSLGSGGAGRSEQYF. CDR3 sequence (DNA): TGTGCCAGCAGCTTAGGGAGCGGGGGGGCTGGGAGAAGCGAGCAGTACTTC. The variable domain in full, completed from reference TRBV7-2 and TRBJ2-7, reads GAGVSQSPSNKVTEKGKDVELRCDPISGHTALYWYRQSLGQGLEFLIYFQGNSAPDKSGLPSDRFSAERTGGSVSTLTIQRTQQEDSAVYLCASSLGSGGAGRSEQYFGPGTRLTVT.

The chain employs TRBV6-6 and TRBJ2-5; D is ambiguous. The J call may be wrong; the DNA end is better matched by TRBJ2-1. CDR1 MNHNY and CDR2 SVGAGI come from the germline V gene (reference sequence). The CDR3 loop spans 11 amino acids. The CDR3 here is CASGRINEQFF. Written as DNA, the CDR3 is TGTGCCAGCGGACGAATCAATGAGCAGTTCTTC.

This clonotype appeared many times. This sequence joins TRBV14 and TRBJ1-5; no clear D gene. The CDR3 is made up of 13 amino acids. Per germline, CDR1 SGHDN and CDR2 FVKESK. Deletions cut 8 bases from V and 2 bases from J, with 10 bases between. The chain's CDR3 is CASARSGNQPQHF. DNA of the CDR3: TGTGCCAGCGCGCGCTCGGGCAATCAGCCCCAGCATTTT.

This clonotype has ten or more counts. DNA of the CDR3: TGTGCCAGCAGCTTAGGTGGGGTAAATTCACCCCTCCACTTT. Its protein is CASSLGGVNSPLHF. The genes are TRBV13 and TRBJ1-6; D unclear. Trimming stripped 0 bases from V and 7 bases from J, with 7 bases between. This CDR3 is 14 amino acids long. In germline, CDR1 is PRHDT, CDR2 FYEKMQ (reference sequence).